This TCR beta chain was recovered during a study of T cell changes during pregnancy in multiple sclerosis. Assay: immunoSEQ multiplex PCR; the TCRdb copy retains only in-frame clones and omits some. This sample has some 120,000 clones; roughly 96% occur once, and the top ten carry 0.44%. Germline values: CDR1 LNHDA, CDR2 SQIVND (reference sequence). V trimming: 3 bases; J trimming: 14 bases; junction bases outside the gene matches: 7. The CDR3 length is 12 residues. The receptor was isolated from a female donor with multiple sclerosis, enrolled in a pregnancy study. The sequences come from peripheral blood, collected after pregnancy. The rearrangement uses TRBV19 and TRBJ2-1, with 7 bases aligning to TRBD1. The CDR3, as DNA: TGTGCCAGTAGTATCCCTCCGGGGACAGAGTTCTTC. It specifies CASSIPPGTEFF.